This T cell receptor beta chain was obtained from a study of siplizumab effects on memory and regulatory T cells. Study observations and caveats: The drug siplizumab significantly decreased the alloreactive sequences that could be traced to unstimulated CD4+ memory cells. Of the proliferating CD4+ or CD8+ clones, roughly 80-96% lacked a naive or memory phenotype that could be assigned. The average Treg-derived proportion among mappable alloreactive CD4+ clones was 55% to 80% with siplizumab versus 26.9% in controls.

Libraries were prepared by immunoSEQ multiplex PCR; TCRdb keeps only in-frame clonotypes and omits some of them. The sample records roughly 40,000 clones, roughly nine tenths being singletons. Sequence data were generated for unstimulated naive, memory, effector memory and TEMRA subsets in three donor pairs. Details on this clone: Its antigen is not identified.

The sample comprised naive CD4+ T cells sorted from blood. The sequence derives from a human donor in good health.

This CDR3 is CASSQVFLQDSPLHF. CDR3 coding DNA: TGCGCCAGCAGCCAAGTTTTCCTCCAGGATTCACCCCTCCACTTT. The gene calls are TRBV4-1 and TRBJ1-6; D ambiguous. Trimming shortened V by 1 base and J by 8 bases, and 12 bases separated the two germline ends. Germline V CDR1 and CDR2: MGHRA, YSYEKL. This CDR3 comprises 15 residues.